These 25 T cell receptor beta chains were sequenced from one sample in a study of blood T cell repertoires in COVID-19. Sequencing was performed with immunoSEQ multiplex PCR; in TCRdb, only in-frame clones are kept and a portion is missing. The repertoire holds around 150,000 clones, with 87% as singletons. Specimen: peripheral blood. The source of these receptors is a woman in her sixties or seventies with active or convalescent COVID-19.

This clone came up once. The chain uses TRBV10-3 and TRBJ1-5; 7 bases align to TRBD1. The CDR3 length is 14 residues. With V trimmed by 0 bases and J by 7 bases, 3 bases remained unmatched. Germline V gene data show CDR1 as ENHRY and CDR2 as SYGVKD. CDR3 sequence reads: CAISESGGGQPQHF. CDR3 sequence (DNA): TGTGCCATCAGTGAGTCAGGGGGCGGGCAGCCCCAGCATTTT.

As regards this clone: The same CDR3 can be traced to other DNA sequences in this sample. The chain links TRBV6-5 to TRBJ1-2, with D possibly TRBD1 on 5 matching bases. This CDR3 region has 12 residues. Germline V gives CDR1 MNHEY, CDR2 SVGAGI. Trimming stripped 2 bases from V and 8 bases from J, with 9 bases between. CDR3 amino acids: CASSYRGLGYTF. CDR3 bases: TGTGCCAGCAGTTACCGGGGGTTAGGCTACACCTTC.

The rearrangement joins TRBV5-1 to TRBJ2-3, with a possible D match to TRBD1 (6 bases). V lost 2 bases, J lost 4 bases, and 14 bases lay in between. This CDR3 is built from 15 residues. Germline lookup yields CDR1 SGHRS and CDR2 YFSETQ. The CDR3 region is CASSLLDSQPDTQYF. The DNA for the CDR3 is TGCGCCAGCAGCTTATTGGACAGTCAACCAGATACGCAGTATTTT.

Ten or more counts support this clone. The genes are TRBV9 and TRBJ1-6; D is unclear. Germline assignment: CDR1 SGDLS and CDR2 YYNGEE. CDR3 length equals 15 residues. Trimming removed 0 bases at V and 8 bases at J, with 12 bases between. CDR3 protein: CASSVAGPRDSPLHF. The CDR3 coding sequence is TGTGCCAGCAGCGTAGCGGGTCCGAGGGATTCACCCCTCCACTTT.

Of note for this clone: This sample includes further DNA sequences coding for the same CDR3. The V and J genes are TRBV5-1 and TRBJ2-1, with TRBD2 identical over 8 bases. This CDR3 is 15 amino acids long. The germline CDR1 and CDR2 sequences are SGHRS and YFSETQ. Trimming took 4 bases from V and 0 from J; bases not matched to a gene: 3. CDR3 nucleotides: TGCGCCAGCAGCATCGCGGGGGGCTCCTACAATGAGCAGTTCTTC. Amino acids: CASSIAGGSYNEQFF. Complete variable domain (other parts from reference TRBV5-1 and TRBJ2-1): KAGVTQTPRYLIKTRGQQVTLSCSPISGHRSVSWYQQTPGQGLQFLFEYFSETQRNKGNFPGRFSGRQFSNSRSEMNVSTLELGDSALYLCASSIAGGSYNEQFFGPGTRLTVL.

This chain joins TRBV19 and TRBJ2-5, with 11 bases fitting TRBD2. This CDR3 has 15 residues. Germline V CDR1 and CDR2: LNHDA, SQIVND (reference sequence). V shed 5 bases and J 5 bases; nucleotides not matched to a gene: 7. Here the CDR3 reads CASSPRLAGSETQYF. CDR3 nucleotides: TGTGCCAGTAGTCCCCGACTAGCGGGGAGTGAGACCCAGTACTTC. Variable domain in full (rest from reference TRBV19 and TRBJ2-5): DGGITQSPKYLFRKEGQNVTLSCEQNLNHDAMYWYRQDPGQGLRLIYYSQIVNDFQKGDIAEGYSVSREKKESFPLTVTSAQKNPTAFYLCASSPRLAGSETQYFGPGTRLLVL.

This clone showed up just a few times. This sample includes further DNA sequences coding for the same CDR3. The CDR3 bases are TGCGCCAGCAGCCCGGGACAGGGTAATGAAAAACTGTTTTTT. Translating it yields CASSPGQGNEKLFF. The chain combines TRBV5-1 with TRBJ1-4; 9 bases line up with TRBD1. Per germline, CDR1 SGHRS and CDR2 YFSETQ. J lost 4 bases, V lost 4 bases, and 2 bases had no gene match. The CDR3 length is 14 residues.

This clone was counted only a few times. The chain is built from TRBV4-1 and TRBJ1-1; a weak D match, TRBD1 (6 bases). The CDR3 covers 15 residues. Trimming stripped 5 bases from V and 5 bases from J, with 18 bases between. Germline CDR1 and CDR2: MGHRA and YSYEKL. The CDR3 protein is CASSSRGLEMTEAFF. Written as DNA, the CDR3 is TGCGCCAGCAGCTCCAGGGGTTTAGAAATGACTGAAGCTTTCTTT.

J is TRBJ2-7 and V is TRBV4-1; D is ambiguous. The CDR3 runs to 17 residues. The germline V gene encodes CDR1 MGHRA and CDR2 YSYEKL. V shed 0 bases and J shed 0 bases, with 15 bases lying between them. The CDR3 sequence is CASSQDRSSISSYEQYF. CDR3 DNA: TGCGCCAGCAGCCAAGACCGGAGCTCCATTAGCTCCTACGAGCAGTACTTC.

The chain employs TRBV11-3 and TRBJ1-2; D perhaps matches TRBD1 (5 bases). V was pared by 5 bases and J by 6 bases, with 13 bases between. Per germline, CDR1 SGHNT and CDR2 YENEEA. CDR3 size: 13 residues. CDR3 in DNA: TGTGCCAGCAGCAAAACGGGCAGGGATGGCTACACCTTC. Amino acids: CASSKTGRDGYTF.

V usage is TRBV10-3 and J usage is TRBJ1-2, with D unclear. Trimming shortened V by 7 bases and J by 4 bases, and 10 bases separated the two germline ends. Germline V CDR1 and CDR2: ENHRY, SYGVKD. The CDR3 contains 12 residues. CDR3 amino acids: CAINDISYGYTF. DNA of the CDR3: TGTGCCATCAATGACATCAGCTATGGCTACACCTTC.

This sequence joins TRBV12-5 and TRBJ2-3; D call uncertain. This CDR3 comprises 14 residues. With 0 bases removed from V and 2 bases from J, the gap between germline ends came to 6 bases. Per the germline V gene, CDR1 is LGHNT and CDR2 is FRNRAP. The CDR3 region is CASGLVAHTDTQYF. The CDR3 nucleotides read TGTGCTAGTGGTTTGGTAGCTCACACAGATACGCAGTATTTT.

This clone was found once. This chain uses TRBV6-5 with TRBJ1-2; the D is unclear. The V end was cut by 8 bases, the J end by 2 bases, with 6 bases between. Germline assignment: CDR1 MNHEY and CDR2 SVGAGI. The CDR3 runs 11 residues. DNA of the CDR3: TGTGCCAGCCTAACCAACTATGGCTACACCTTC. This translates into CASLTNYGYTF.

The chain combines TRBV5-4 with TRBJ2-2; TRBD1 matches 9 bases. Germline-derived CDR1 and CDR2 are SGHNT and YYREEE (reference sequence). This CDR3 is 17 amino acids long. V lost 3 bases and J lost 2; bases outside the gene matches: 8. The CDR3 region is CASSSPLGQGNTGELFF. CDR3 in DNA: TGTGCCAGCAGCTCACCCCTGGGACAGGGTAACACCGGGGAGCTGTTTTTT.

This clone was picked up a small number of times. The chain is built from TRBV10-2 and TRBJ1-1; the D is unclear. V was trimmed by 6 bases and J by 1 base, leaving 3 bases between them. Germline loops: CDR1 WSHSY, CDR2 SAAADI. The CDR3 is made up of 11 amino acids. CDR3 amino acids: CASRQNTEAFF. The CDR3 DNA sequence: TGCGCCAGCAGACAGAACACTGAAGCTTTCTTT.

V usage is TRBV2 and J usage is TRBJ2-2; 10 nucleotides line up with TRBD1. CDR1 SNHLY and CDR2 FYNNEI come from the germline V gene. Germline trimming cut 6 bases from V and 4 bases from J; bases unmatched to any gene: 5. CDR3 size: 15 residues. In DNA, the CDR3 is TGTGCCAGCAGAGCTCGGACAGGGGGCACCGGGGAGCTGTTTTTT. This translates into CASRARTGGTGELFF.

The gene calls are TRBV2 and TRBJ2-7; D perhaps matches TRBD2 (6 bases). Trimming removed 6 bases from V and 9 bases from J, with 18 bases in between. CDR1 is SNHLY and CDR2 is FYNNEI in the germline V gene. The CDR3 has 13 residues. CDR3 DNA sequence: TGTGCCAGCAGGGGGACGGGACTTCAAGTGCAGTACTTC. Translated, it gives CASRGTGLQVQYF.

The chain links TRBV5-1 to TRBJ1-1, with 11 bases identical to TRBD1. Germline CDR1 SGHRS, CDR2 YFSETQ. V lost 4 bases, J lost 3 bases, and 2 bases stayed unmatched. CDR3 length: 14 residues. CDR3 nucleotides: TGCGCCAGCAGCGGACAGGGGGCGTACACTGAAGCTTTCTTT. Translating it yields CASSGQGAYTEAFF. The complete variable domain, with remaining parts taken from reference TRBV5-1 and TRBJ1-1, reads KAGVTQTPRYLIKTRGQQVTLSCSPISGHRSVSWYQQTPGQGLQFLFEYFSETQRNKGNFPGRFSGRQFSNSRSEMNVSTLELGDSALYLCASSGQGAYTEAFFGQGTRLTVV.

This clone was seen a handful of times. The chain recombines TRBV7-2 with TRBJ2-3; possible D gene TRBD1, 5 bases. Germline V gene lookup returns CDR1 SGHTA and CDR2 FQGNSA. The V end lost 4 bases, the J end lost 4 bases, and 9 bases lay between the germline ends. The CDR3 spans 13 residues. The CDR3 loop reads CASSSTVADTQYF. The CDR3 nucleotides read TGTGCCAGCAGCTCGACAGTTGCAGATACGCAGTATTTT.

CDR3 in amino acids: CSAYGNTEAFF. In DNA, the CDR3 is TGCAGTGCCTACGGTAACACTGAAGCTTTCTTT. The chain uses TRBV20-1 and TRBJ1-1; D is undetermined. The V gene lost 6 bases and the J gene lost 2 bases, with 7 bases spanning the gap. This CDR3 spans 11 amino acids. The germline CDR1 and CDR2 sequences are DFQATT and SNEGSKA (reference sequence).

The V call is TRBV7-2, the J call TRBJ2-7, with 8 bases identical to TRBD2. Germline V gene sequence: CDR1 SGHTA, CDR2 FQGNSA. J lost 7 bases, V lost 0 bases, and 14 bases had no gene match. The CDR3 contains 17 residues. The CDR3 spells CASSLADSGDLSWEQYF. CDR3 coding DNA: TGTGCCAGCAGCTTAGCGGATAGCGGGGACCTCTCTTGGGAGCAGTACTTC.

This clone showed up just once. The V gene is TRBV7-9, the J gene TRBJ1-6; no reliable D call. CDR3 length: 14 residues. CDR1 is SEHNR and CDR2 is FQNEAQ in the germline V gene (reference sequence). V shed 2 bases and J shed 8 bases, with 10 bases lying between them. The DNA of the CDR3 is TGTGCCAGCAGCTTAAGCGATGCTCATTCACCCCTCCACTTT. This sequence encodes CASSLSDAHSPLHF.

The chain combines TRBV19 with TRBJ2-5; the match to TRBD1 covers 9 bases. CDR3 length: 17 amino acids. In germline, CDR1 is LNHDA, CDR2 SQIVND (reference sequence). Trimming at V came to 3 bases and at J to 1 base, leaving 9 bases not matched to a gene. The CDR3 DNA is TGTGCCAGTAGTATGATCTTGGGACAGGGAGCCCAAGAGACCCAGTACTTC. It is translated as CASSMILGQGAQETQYF.

V is TRBV10-3 and J is TRBJ1-1; 9 positions agree with TRBD1. In germline, CDR1 is ENHRY, CDR2 SYGVKD. Germline trimming cut 6 bases from V and 2 bases from J; bases unmatched to any gene: 4. The CDR3 is made up of 14 amino acids. In DNA, the CDR3 is TGTGCCATCAGCATACAGGGGGCAAACACTGAAGCTTTCTTT. It translates to CAISIQGANTEAFF.

This clone was observed at least ten times. V usage is TRBV27 and J usage is TRBJ1-1; 7 positions agree with TRBD1. Germline assignment: CDR1 MNHEY and CDR2 SMNVEV (reference sequence). V lost 2 bases and J lost 4; bases outside the gene matches: 7. This CDR3 is built from 15 residues. The CDR3 loop is CASSLVSPGGTEAFF. CDR3 in DNA: TGTGCCAGCAGTTTAGTCTCGCCAGGGGGCACTGAAGCTTTCTTT.